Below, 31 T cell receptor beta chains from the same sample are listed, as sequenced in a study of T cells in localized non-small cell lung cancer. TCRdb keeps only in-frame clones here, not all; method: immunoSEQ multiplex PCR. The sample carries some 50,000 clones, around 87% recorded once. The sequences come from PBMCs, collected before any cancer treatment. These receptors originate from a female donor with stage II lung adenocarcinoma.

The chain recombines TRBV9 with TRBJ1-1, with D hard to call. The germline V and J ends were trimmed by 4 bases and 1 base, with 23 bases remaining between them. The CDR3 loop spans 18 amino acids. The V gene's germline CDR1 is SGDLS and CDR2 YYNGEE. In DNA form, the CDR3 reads TGTGCCAGCAGCCCATACCCGGTAACAGTCGACCCGAACACTGAAGCTTTCTTT. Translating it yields CASSPYPVTVDPNTEAFF.

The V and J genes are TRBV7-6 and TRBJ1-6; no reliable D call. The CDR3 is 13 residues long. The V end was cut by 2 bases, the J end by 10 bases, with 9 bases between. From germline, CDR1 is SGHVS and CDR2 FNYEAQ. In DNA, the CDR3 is TGTGCCAGCAGCTTAATGGCAGACTCACCCCTCCACTTT. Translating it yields CASSLMADSPLHF.

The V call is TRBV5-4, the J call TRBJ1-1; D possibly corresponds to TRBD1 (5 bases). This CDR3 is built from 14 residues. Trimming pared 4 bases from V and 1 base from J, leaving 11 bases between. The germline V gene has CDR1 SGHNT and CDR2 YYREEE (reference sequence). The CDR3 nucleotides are TGTGCCAGCAGCCAGCAGGGTTGGAACACTGAAGCTTTCTTT. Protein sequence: CASSQQGWNTEAFF.

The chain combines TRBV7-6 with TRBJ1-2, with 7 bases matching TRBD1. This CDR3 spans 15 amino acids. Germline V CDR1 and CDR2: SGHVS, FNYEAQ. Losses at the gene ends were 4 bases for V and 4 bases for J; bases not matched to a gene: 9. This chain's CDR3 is CASSSEGGRGYGYTF. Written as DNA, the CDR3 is TGTGCCAGCAGCTCAGAAGGGGGCAGGGGCTATGGCTACACCTTC.

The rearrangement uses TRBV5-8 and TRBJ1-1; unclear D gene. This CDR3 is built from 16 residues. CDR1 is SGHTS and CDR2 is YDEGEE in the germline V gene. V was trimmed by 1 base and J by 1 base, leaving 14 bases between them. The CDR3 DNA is TGTGCCAGCAGCTTGAAGCACGGACCGACGAACACTGAAGCTTTCTTT. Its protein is CASSLKHGPTNTEAFF.

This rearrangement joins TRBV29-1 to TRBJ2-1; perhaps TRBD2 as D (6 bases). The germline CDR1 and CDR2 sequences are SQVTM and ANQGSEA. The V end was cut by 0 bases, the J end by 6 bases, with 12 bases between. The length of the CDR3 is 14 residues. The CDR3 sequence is CSVEDWGRSNEQFF. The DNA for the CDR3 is TGCAGCGTTGAAGATTGGGGGAGGTCCAATGAGCAGTTCTTC.

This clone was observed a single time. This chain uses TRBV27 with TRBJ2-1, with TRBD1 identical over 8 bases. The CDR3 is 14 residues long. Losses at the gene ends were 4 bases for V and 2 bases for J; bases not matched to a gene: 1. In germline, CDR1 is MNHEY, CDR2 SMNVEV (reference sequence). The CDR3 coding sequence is TGTGCCAGCAGTTCCAGGGGGCCCTACAATGAGCAGTTCTTC. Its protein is CASSSRGPYNEQFF.

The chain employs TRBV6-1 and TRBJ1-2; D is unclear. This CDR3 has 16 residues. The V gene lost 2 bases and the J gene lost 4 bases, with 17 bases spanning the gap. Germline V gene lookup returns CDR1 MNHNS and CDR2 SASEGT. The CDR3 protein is CASSELGITVVYGYTF. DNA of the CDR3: TGTGCCAGCAGTGAACTGGGGATTACAGTCGTCTATGGCTACACCTTC.

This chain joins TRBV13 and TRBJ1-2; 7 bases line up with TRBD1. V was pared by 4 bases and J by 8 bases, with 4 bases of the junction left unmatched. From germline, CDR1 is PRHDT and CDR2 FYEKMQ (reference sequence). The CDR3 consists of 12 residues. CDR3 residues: CASSSRGEGYTF. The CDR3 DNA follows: TGTGCCAGCAGCTCCAGGGGGGAAGGCTACACCTTC.

CDR3: CASSLPAANTEAFF. In DNA, the CDR3 is TGCGCCAGCAGCTTACCGGCGGCCAACACTGAAGCTTTCTTT. The V and J genes are TRBV5-1 and TRBJ1-1; no firm D call. CDR3 length: 14 residues. CDR1 SGHRS and CDR2 YFSETQ come from the germline V gene. V was trimmed by 2 bases and J by 2 bases, leaving 10 bases between them. The entire variable domain, with the rest obtained from reference TRBV5-1 and TRBJ1-1, is as follows: KAGVTQTPRYLIKTRGQQVTLSCSPISGHRSVSWYQQTPGQGLQFLFEYFSETQRNKGNFPGRFSGRQFSNSRSEMNVSTLELGDSALYLCASSLPAANTEAFFGQGTRLTVV.

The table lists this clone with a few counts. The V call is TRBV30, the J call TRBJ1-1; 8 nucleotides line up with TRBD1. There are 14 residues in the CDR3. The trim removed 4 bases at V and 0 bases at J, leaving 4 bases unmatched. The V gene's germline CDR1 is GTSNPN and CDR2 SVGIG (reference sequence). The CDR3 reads CAWTRQGMNTEAFF. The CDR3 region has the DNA TGTGCCTGGACCCGACAGGGGATGAACACTGAAGCTTTCTTT.

In DNA, the CDR3 is TGTGCCAGCGCACTAAGAGGGGCTAAGGTTTCACCCCTCCACTTT. Its protein is CASALRGAKVSPLHF. The chain carries TRBV13 and TRBJ1-6; a weak D match, TRBD1 (5 bases). The CDR3 loop spans 15 amino acids. Trimming removed 8 bases at V and 9 bases at J, with 20 bases between. Germline values: CDR1 PRHDT, CDR2 FYEKMQ (reference sequence).

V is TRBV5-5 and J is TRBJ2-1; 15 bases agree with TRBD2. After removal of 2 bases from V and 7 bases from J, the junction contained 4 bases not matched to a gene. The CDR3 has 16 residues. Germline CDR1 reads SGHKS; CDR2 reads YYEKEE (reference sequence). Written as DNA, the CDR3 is TGTGCCAGCAGCTTCGGACTAGCGGGGGGGATAAATGAGCAGTTCTTC. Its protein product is CASSFGLAGGINEQFF.

Written as DNA, the CDR3 is TGTGCCAGCAAGCCCCAGGGACACGGGGAGCTGTTTTTT. The encoded protein is CASKPQGHGELFF. The J gene is TRBJ2-2, the V gene TRBV2; TRBD1 is a possible D gene (6 bases). The germline V gene encodes CDR1 SNHLY and CDR2 FYNNEI. The CDR3 totals 13 residues. The germline V and J ends were trimmed by 7 bases and 7 bases, with 13 bases remaining between them.

The CDR3, as DNA: TGTGCCAGCAAAGGAGGGGTTGGGGCTTTCTTT. The encoded protein is CASKGGVGAFF. The chain combines TRBV2 with TRBJ1-1; possibly TRBD1 for D (5 bases). The CDR3 extends over 11 amino acids. From germline, CDR1 is SNHLY and CDR2 FYNNEI. Trimming left V 7 bases short and J 11 bases short, with 14 bases between.

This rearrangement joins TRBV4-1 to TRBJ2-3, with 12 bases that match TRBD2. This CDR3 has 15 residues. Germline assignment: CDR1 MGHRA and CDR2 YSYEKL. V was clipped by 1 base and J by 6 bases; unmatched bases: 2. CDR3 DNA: TGCGCCAGCAGCCAAGCACTAGCGGGGGGCGATACGCAGTATTTT. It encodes CASSQALAGGDTQYF.

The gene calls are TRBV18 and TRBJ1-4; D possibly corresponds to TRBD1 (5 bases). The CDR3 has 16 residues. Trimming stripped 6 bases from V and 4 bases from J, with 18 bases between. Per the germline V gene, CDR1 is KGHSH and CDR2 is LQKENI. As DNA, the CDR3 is TGTGCCAGCTCCCAACCTGGGGCACAGCTTAATGAAAAACTGTTTTTT. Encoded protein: CASSQPGAQLNEKLFF.

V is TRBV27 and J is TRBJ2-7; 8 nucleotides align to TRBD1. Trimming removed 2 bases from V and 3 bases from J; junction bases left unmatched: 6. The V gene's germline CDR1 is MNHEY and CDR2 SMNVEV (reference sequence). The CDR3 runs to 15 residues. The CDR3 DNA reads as TGTGCCAGCAGTTTAAGAGGGACAGGTATCTACGAGCAGTACTTC. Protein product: CASSLRGTGIYEQYF.

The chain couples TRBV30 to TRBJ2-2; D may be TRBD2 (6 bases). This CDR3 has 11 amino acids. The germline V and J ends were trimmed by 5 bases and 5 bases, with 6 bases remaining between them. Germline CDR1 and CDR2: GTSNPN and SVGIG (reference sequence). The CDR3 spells CAWGGTGELFF. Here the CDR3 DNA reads TGTGCCTGGGGGGGGACCGGGGAGCTGTTTTTT.

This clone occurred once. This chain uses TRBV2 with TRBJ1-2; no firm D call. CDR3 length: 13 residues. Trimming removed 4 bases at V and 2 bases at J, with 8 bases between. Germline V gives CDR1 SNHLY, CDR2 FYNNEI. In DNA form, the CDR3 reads TGTGCCAGCAGTGCAACGGGGAACTATGGCTACACCTTC. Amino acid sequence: CASSATGNYGYTF.

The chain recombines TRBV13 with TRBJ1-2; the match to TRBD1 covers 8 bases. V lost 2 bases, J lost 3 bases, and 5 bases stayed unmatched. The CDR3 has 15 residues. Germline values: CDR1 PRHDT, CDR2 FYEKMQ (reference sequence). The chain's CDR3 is CASSLFRGRDYGYTF. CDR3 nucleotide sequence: TGTGCCAGCAGCTTATTCAGGGGGCGGGACTATGGCTACACCTTC.

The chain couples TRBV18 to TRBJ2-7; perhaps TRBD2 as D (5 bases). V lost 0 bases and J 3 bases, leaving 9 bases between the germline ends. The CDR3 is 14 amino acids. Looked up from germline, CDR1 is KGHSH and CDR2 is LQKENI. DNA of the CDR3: TGTGCCAGCTCACCACCGACACGGGGCTACGAGCAGTACTTC. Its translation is CASSPPTRGYEQYF.

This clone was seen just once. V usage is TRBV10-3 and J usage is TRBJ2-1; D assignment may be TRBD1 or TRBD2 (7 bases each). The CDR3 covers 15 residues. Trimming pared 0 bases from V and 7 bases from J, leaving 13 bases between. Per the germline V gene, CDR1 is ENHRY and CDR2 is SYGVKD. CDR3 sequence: CAISESRQGGNEQFF. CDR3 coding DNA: TGTGCCATCAGTGAGTCGAGGCAGGGGGGGAATGAGCAGTTCTTC.

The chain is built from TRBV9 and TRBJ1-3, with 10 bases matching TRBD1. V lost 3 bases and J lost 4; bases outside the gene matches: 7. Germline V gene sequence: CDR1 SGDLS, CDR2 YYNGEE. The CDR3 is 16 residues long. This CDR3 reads CASSDPGQGYGNTIYF. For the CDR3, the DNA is TGTGCCAGCAGCGACCCGGGACAGGGGTACGGAAACACCATATATTTT.

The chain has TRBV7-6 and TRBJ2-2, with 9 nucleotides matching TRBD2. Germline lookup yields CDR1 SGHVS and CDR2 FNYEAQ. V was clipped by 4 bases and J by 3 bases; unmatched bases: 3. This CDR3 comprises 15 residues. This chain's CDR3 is CASSSIAGDTGELFF. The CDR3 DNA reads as TGTGCCAGCAGCTCGATAGCGGGGGACACCGGGGAGCTGTTTTTT.

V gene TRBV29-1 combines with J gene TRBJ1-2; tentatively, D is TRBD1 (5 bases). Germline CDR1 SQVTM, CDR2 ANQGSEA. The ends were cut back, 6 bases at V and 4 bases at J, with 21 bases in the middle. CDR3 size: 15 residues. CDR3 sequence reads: CSVRTGTDSLYGYTF. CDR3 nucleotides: TGCAGCGTGAGGACCGGGACGGATTCTCTCTATGGCTACACCTTC.

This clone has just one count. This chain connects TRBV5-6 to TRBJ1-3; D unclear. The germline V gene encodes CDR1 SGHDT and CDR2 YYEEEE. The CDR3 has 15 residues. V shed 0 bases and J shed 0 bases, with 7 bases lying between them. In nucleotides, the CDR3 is TGTGCCAGCAGCTTGGTCAGGAGCTCTGGAAACACCATATATTTT. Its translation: CASSLVRSSGNTIYF.

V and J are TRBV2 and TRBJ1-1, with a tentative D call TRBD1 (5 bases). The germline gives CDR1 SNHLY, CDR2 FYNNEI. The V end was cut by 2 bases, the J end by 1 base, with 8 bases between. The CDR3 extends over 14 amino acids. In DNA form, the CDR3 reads TGTGCCAGCAGTGAACAGGGCTGGAACACTGAAGCTTTCTTT. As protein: CASSEQGWNTEAFF.

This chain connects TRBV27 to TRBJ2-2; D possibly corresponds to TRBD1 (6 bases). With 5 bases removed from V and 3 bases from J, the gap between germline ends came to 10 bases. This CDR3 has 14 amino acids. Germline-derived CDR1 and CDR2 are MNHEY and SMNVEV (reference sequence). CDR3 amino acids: CASSLRGHTGELFF. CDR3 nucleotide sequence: TGTGCCAGCAGTCTCAGGGGACACACCGGGGAGCTGTTTTTT.

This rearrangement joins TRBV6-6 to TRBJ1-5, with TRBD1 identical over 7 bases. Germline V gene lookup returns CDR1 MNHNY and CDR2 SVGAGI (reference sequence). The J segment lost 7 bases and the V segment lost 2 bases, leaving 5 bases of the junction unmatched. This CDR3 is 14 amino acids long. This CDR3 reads CASSYTGVHQPQHF. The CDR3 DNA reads TGTGCCAGCAGTTACACAGGGGTCCACCAGCCCCAGCATTTT.

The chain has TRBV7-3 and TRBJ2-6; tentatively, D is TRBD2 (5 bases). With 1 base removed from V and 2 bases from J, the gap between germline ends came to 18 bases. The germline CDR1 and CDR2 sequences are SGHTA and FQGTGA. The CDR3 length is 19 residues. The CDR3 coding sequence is TGTGCCAGCAGCTTAAAGCGGTTTCCCTCTCTCGCTGGGGCCAACGTCCTGACTTTC. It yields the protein CASSLKRFPSLAGANVLTF.